The present T cell receptor beta chain was sequenced within a study of T cell responses to AZD1222 COVID-19 vaccine. The study's findings and limits: AZD1222 recipients seropositive at baseline numbered only five to seven. The CD4 TCRs associated with vaccination extended across spike and predominated at 160-218 and 743-854. Donors, mostly white British, included more females; clonal diversity was possibly underestimated. Reports indicate that nearly half of spike-specific TCRs are directed at unmutated variant regions.

As for this clone: Its antigen is as yet unknown.

Data came from immunoSEQ multiplex PCR; TCRdb stores just in-frame clones and leaves some out. The table lists 140,000 to 150,000 clones, 70% to 90% of them singletons. The specimen was peripheral blood, collected on day 0 of AZD1222 vaccination. This sequence was found in an adult in good health.

Written as DNA, the CDR3 is TGCGCCAGCAGCCCGTTGGGGGTCTCCTACGAGCAGTACTTC. The encoded protein is CASSPLGVSYEQYF. The J gene is TRBJ2-7, the V gene TRBV4-1, with D perhaps matching TRBD1 or TRBD2 (5 bases each). V was shortened by 4 bases and J by 0 bases, with 10 bases between the two germline ends. This CDR3 comprises 14 residues. Germline V gene data show CDR1 as MGHRA and CDR2 as YSYEKL.